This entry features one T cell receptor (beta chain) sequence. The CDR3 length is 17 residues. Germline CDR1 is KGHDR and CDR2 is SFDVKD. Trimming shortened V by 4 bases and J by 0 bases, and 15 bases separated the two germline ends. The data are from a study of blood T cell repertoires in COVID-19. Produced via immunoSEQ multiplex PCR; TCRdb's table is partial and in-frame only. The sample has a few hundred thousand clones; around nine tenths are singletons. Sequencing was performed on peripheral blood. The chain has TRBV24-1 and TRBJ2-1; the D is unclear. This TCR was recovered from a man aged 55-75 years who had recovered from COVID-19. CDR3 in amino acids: CATSDPTPSRSYNEQFF. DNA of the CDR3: TGTGCCACCAGTGACCCGACTCCTTCTCGCTCCTACAATGAGCAGTTCTTC.